The T cell receptor (beta chain) described here comes from a study of cytomegalovirus exposure and HLA in healthy donors. A multiplex PCR was run with 60 Vbeta primers and 13 Jbeta primers. The data were produced by immunoSEQ multiplex PCR, yet TCRdb's version contains in-frame clones alone and is incomplete. The sample has approximately 150,000 clones, nearly 90% seen once. Study outcomes and limitations: TCR association rates varied by HLA locus in a later analysis, with DRB1 highest and HLA-C lowest. High specificity and sensitivity for cytomegalovirus status were reported for the classifier.

With V trimmed by 4 bases and J by 5 bases, 15 bases remained unmatched. Germline V gives CDR1 SGDLS, CDR2 YYNGEE. This CDR3 is 16 amino acids long. In regard to this clone: Its antigen is undetermined.

This receptor was obtained from a woman in her thirties or forties in good health and CMV-seronegative. The chain couples TRBV9 to TRBJ2-7, with 7 bases aligning to TRBD2. The specimen sequenced was PBMCs. DNA of the CDR3: TGTGCCAGCAGCCCAAGACAGATAGCCCGGGGGGACGAGCAGTACTTC. As protein: CASSPRQIARGDEQYF.